One sample yielded the 13 T cell receptor beta chains listed below, sequenced in a study of T cell changes during pregnancy in multiple sclerosis (dated by TCRdb to about 2019). Library preparation used the immunoSEQ multiplex PCR assay. TCRdb holds this immuneACCESS table with in-frame rearrangements only. Some clones are missing; in checked studies, unresolved V genes explain under half, and the rest has no known cause. This sample has some 23,000 clones in its table, and about 89% of those were observed once. The ten largest account for about 13% of the sample. Material: CD8+ T cells from peripheral blood mononuclear cells, obtained in the first trimester of pregnancy. These receptors all come from a female donor in good health, enrolled as a control in a pregnancy study.

V gene TRBV19 combines with J gene TRBJ2-1; 13 bases align to TRBD2. This CDR3 contains 18 residues. V shed 2 bases and J 4 bases; nucleotides not matched to a gene: 8. Germline lookup yields CDR1 LNHDA and CDR2 SQIVND (reference sequence). CDR3 sequence (DNA): TGTGCCAGTAGTATAATAGGGACTAGCGGGATGGTTTACAATGAGCAGTTCTTC. The encoded protein is CASSIIGTSGMVYNEQFF.

The V and J genes are TRBV6-4 and TRBJ1-1; 11 bases map to TRBD1. V shed 2 bases, J shed 6 bases, and the junction held 5 bases outside the gene matches. This CDR3 is built from 15 residues. Germline V gene sequence: CDR1 MRHNA, CDR2 SNTAGT. The CDR3 nucleotides are TGTGCCAGCAGTGACAGTGGACAGGGGGCAGCTGAAGCTTTCTTT. It codes for CASSDSGQGAAEAFF.

The chain has TRBV5-7 and TRBJ2-3, with 10 bases matching TRBD2. TRBV5-7 is identified as an open reading frame with a role that is uncertain. The length of the CDR3 is 18 residues. Trimming removed 0 bases from V and 2 bases from J; junction bases left unmatched: 9. CDR3 sequence: CASSLVPAGGLDTDTQYF. The DNA for the CDR3 is TGTGCCAGCAGCTTGGTTCCAGCGGGAGGGTTGGACACAGATACGCAGTATTTT.

The V gene is TRBV4-1, the J gene TRBJ1-2; 9 bases are a match to TRBD1. V lost 3 bases, J lost 3 bases, and 11 bases stayed unmatched. The germline gives CDR1 MGHRA, CDR2 YSYEKL. The CDR3 covers 17 residues. CDR3 amino acids: CASSQGPGTGRDYGYTF. The CDR3, as DNA: TGCGCCAGCAGCCAGGGCCCCGGGACAGGGCGGGACTATGGCTACACCTTC.

The chain links TRBV9 to TRBJ2-7, with D perhaps TRBD2 (6 bases). The CDR3 runs to 15 residues. V was trimmed by 2 bases and J by 0 bases, leaving 12 bases between them. Germline V gives CDR1 SGDLS, CDR2 YYNGEE. The CDR3 sequence: CASSVGGAHSYEQYF. DNA of the CDR3: TGTGCCAGCAGCGTTGGAGGGGCACACTCCTACGAGCAGTACTTC.

The chain is built from TRBV11-3 and TRBJ1-2, with D perhaps matching TRBD1 (6 bases). The V end was cut by 4 bases, the J end by 7 bases, with 13 bases between. Looked up from germline, CDR1 is SGHNT and CDR2 is YENEEA. The CDR3 covers 13 residues. Here the CDR3 DNA reads TGTGCCAGCAGCTCCAGGGGAGGGAGTGGCTACACCTTC. Its protein is CASSSRGGSGYTF.

This sequence joins TRBV4-3 and TRBJ2-1, with D maybe TRBD1 (5 bases). The germline CDR1 and CDR2 sequences are LGHNA and YSLEER. V gave up 1 base and J gave up 10 bases, with 14 bases separating them. CDR3 size: 14 residues. CDR3 nucleotides: TGCGCCAGCAGCCAAGCCACCACAGGTCGCGAGCAGTTCTTC. Encoded protein: CASSQATTGREQFF.

The chain links TRBV2 to TRBJ2-3; TRBD2 agrees at 14 bases. Unmatched junction bases numbered 11, after V lost 7 bases and J lost 5 bases. The CDR3 spans 17 residues. Germline V CDR1 and CDR2: SNHLY, FYNNEI. This chain's CDR3 is CASNNPTSGGAEDTQYF. The CDR3, as DNA: TGTGCCAGCAATAACCCGACTAGCGGGGGGGCTGAAGATACGCAGTATTTT.

The J gene is TRBJ1-3, the V gene TRBV29-1, with 7 bases that match TRBD1. V gave up 3 bases and J gave up 0 bases; unmatched junction bases: 8. This CDR3 contains 16 residues. The germline gives CDR1 SQVTM, CDR2 ANQGSEA. The CDR3 here is CSVEGQPQASGNTIYF. CDR3 DNA: TGCAGCGTTGAGGGACAGCCCCAAGCCTCTGGAAACACCATATATTTT.

The gene calls are TRBV28 and TRBJ1-4, with D maybe TRBD1 (6 bases). With 7 bases removed from V and 5 bases from J, the gap between germline ends came to 17 bases. Germline CDR1 MDHEN, CDR2 SYDVKM. The CDR3 loop spans 15 amino acids. The CDR3 loop is CASTLGGVLNEKLFF. As DNA, the CDR3 is TGTGCCAGCACCCTAGGGGGGGTATTGAATGAAAAACTGTTTTTT.

As concerns this clone: It may be a read error: a sequence one base away is much more abundant. The same CDR3 also results from other DNA sequences found in this sample. The chain recombines TRBV6-4 with TRBJ2-3; 10 nucleotides match TRBD2. Germline V CDR1 and CDR2: MRHNA, SNTAGT. The CDR3 is 15 residues long. J gave up 9 bases and V 6 bases, and 12 bases lay outside the gene matches. The CDR3 spells CASSPLAGDHGTQYF. The DNA of the CDR3 is TGTGCCAGCAGCCCCCTAGCGGGGGACCACGGGACGCAGTATTTT.

V is TRBV28 and J is TRBJ2-7; 7 bases line up with TRBD1. CDR1 and CDR2 (germline): MDHEN, SYDVKM. Trimming took 3 bases from V and 3 from J; bases not matched to a gene: 5. CDR3 length: 14 amino acids. The CDR3 sequence: CASSFYRGDYEQYF. DNA of the CDR3: TGTGCCAGCAGTTTTTACAGGGGTGACTACGAGCAGTACTTC.

J is TRBJ1-5 and V is TRBV15, with a weak D call TRBD1 (5 bases). The CDR3 covers 16 residues. V lost 1 base and J lost 0, with 10 bases in between. Germline lookup yields CDR1 LNHNV and CDR2 YYDKDF (reference sequence). CDR3 sequence (DNA): TGTGCCACCAGCAGAGGTGGGGCATATAGCAATCAGCCCCAGCATTTT. This encodes CATSRGGAYSNQPQHF.